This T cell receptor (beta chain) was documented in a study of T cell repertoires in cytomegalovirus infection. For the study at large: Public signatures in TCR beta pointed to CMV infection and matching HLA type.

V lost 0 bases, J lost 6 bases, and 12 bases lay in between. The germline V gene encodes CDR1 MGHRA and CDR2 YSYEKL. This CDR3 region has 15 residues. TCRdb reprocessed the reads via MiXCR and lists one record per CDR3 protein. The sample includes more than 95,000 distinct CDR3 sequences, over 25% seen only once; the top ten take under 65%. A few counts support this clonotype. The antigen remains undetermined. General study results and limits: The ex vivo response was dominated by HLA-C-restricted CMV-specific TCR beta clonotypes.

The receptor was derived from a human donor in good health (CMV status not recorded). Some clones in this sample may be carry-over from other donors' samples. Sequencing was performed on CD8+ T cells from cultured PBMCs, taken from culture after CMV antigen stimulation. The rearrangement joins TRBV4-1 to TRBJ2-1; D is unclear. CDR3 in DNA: TGCGCCAGCAGCCAAGATGTCGGGTCCAGCAATGAGCAGTTCTTC. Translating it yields CASSQDVGSSNEQFF.